One and the same sample provided the 26 T cell receptor beta chains below, sequenced in a study of beta chain features in type 1 diabetes. Expressed TCRB transcripts were sequenced because the entire RNA isolate underwent reverse transcription. This table comes from immunoSEQ multiplex PCR, and its TCRdb copy is limited to in-frame clones, with some not included. The sample lists over 200,000 clones; under 13% were seen once. These receptors have no known antigen. Study-level results: Among patients with Type 1 diabetes, TCRB CDR3s were moderately but significantly shorter in every one of the four CD4+ subsets.

The sequenced material came from naive CD4+ T cells from blood. The receptors were gathered from a man younger than 45 with type 1 diabetes.

The chain couples TRBV6-6 to TRBJ2-3; D perhaps matches TRBD1 (6 bases). This CDR3 spans 14 amino acids. Germline V gene data show CDR1 as MNHNY and CDR2 as SVGAGI (reference sequence). V lost 2 bases, J lost 4 bases, and 10 bases lay in between. This chain's CDR3 is CASSYGGSADTQYF. Written as DNA, the CDR3 is TGTGCCAGCAGTTACGGGGGCAGTGCAGATACGCAGTATTTT.

This clone has more than one count but fewer than ten. The chain recombines TRBV2 with TRBJ2-5, with 7 positions matching TRBD2. The V segment lost 11 bases and the J segment 4 bases; nucleotides outside the gene matches: 10. CDR3 length equals 13 residues. Germline-derived CDR1 and CDR2 are SNHLY and FYNNEI. DNA for the CDR3: TGTGCCCGTCATACTAGCGTCGGAGAGACCCAGTACTTC. Amino acid sequence: CARHTSVGETQYF.

The CDR3 DNA sequence: TGCAGCGTTGCAGGGGCGGAAGCTTTCTTT. Protein sequence: CSVAGAEAFF. The V and J genes are TRBV29-1 and TRBJ1-1; maybe TRBD1 (6 bases). V gave up 4 bases and J gave up 8 bases, with 8 bases separating them. The CDR3 consists of 10 residues. CDR1 is SQVTM and CDR2 is ANQGSEA in the germline V gene.

This clone was picked up a small number of times. The rearrangement uses TRBV28 and TRBJ2-7; 12 bases are shared with TRBD2. After removal of 5 bases from V and 7 bases from J, the junction contained 9 bases not matched to a gene. The germline V gene encodes CDR1 MDHEN and CDR2 SYDVKM. This CDR3 is built from 15 residues. Written as DNA, the CDR3 is TGTGCCAGCAGTCAGACGACTAGCGGGGGCCGAGAGCAGTACTTC. Amino acids: CASSQTTSGGREQYF. The full variable domain, with the rest looked up from reference TRBV28 and TRBJ2-7, is DVKVTQSSRYLVKRTGEKVFLECVQDMDHENMFWYRQDPGLGLRLIYFSYDVKMKEKGDIPEGYSVSREKKERFSLILESASTNQTSMYLCASSQTTSGGREQYFGPGTRLTVT.

This chain links TRBV7-3 with TRBJ2-7; 9 bases match TRBD2. The trim removed 4 bases at V and 6 bases at J, leaving 13 bases unmatched. Germline-derived CDR1 and CDR2 are SGHTA and FQGTGA. The CDR3 sequence is 16 residues long. This chain's CDR3 is CASSSSAASGEAEQYF. Written as DNA, the CDR3 is TGTGCCAGCAGCTCCTCGGCGGCTAGCGGGGAGGCCGAGCAGTACTTC.

Only a few counts were recorded for this clone. This sequence joins TRBV19 and TRBJ2-1, with 9 bases matching TRBD1. CDR3 size: 14 residues. The germline V gene has CDR1 LNHDA and CDR2 SQIVND (reference sequence). After removal of 4 bases from V and 5 bases from J, the junction contained 3 bases not matched to a gene. The CDR3 region is CASSTGTGHNEQFF. CDR3 in DNA: TGTGCCAGTAGTACCGGGACAGGGCACAATGAGCAGTTCTTC.

This clone has more than one count but fewer than ten. This chain links TRBV30 with TRBJ1-1, with D tentatively TRBD1 (5 bases). Germline V CDR1 and CDR2: GTSNPN, SVGIG (reference sequence). Trimming removed 2 bases at V and 4 bases at J, with 11 bases between. The CDR3 sequence is 13 residues long. The CDR3 reads CAWSIGEGTEAFF. In DNA, the CDR3 is TGTGCCTGGAGTATAGGGGAGGGCACTGAAGCTTTCTTT.

This clone has more than one count but fewer than ten. The J gene is TRBJ2-3, the V gene TRBV6-1; D possibly corresponds to TRBD1 (6 bases). Per germline, CDR1 MNHNS and CDR2 SASEGT. The CDR3 consists of 14 residues. Trimming shortened V by 6 bases and J by 4 bases, and 14 bases separated the two germline ends. Written as DNA, the CDR3 is TGTGCCAGCAGCCTCAGGGGAATGGCAGATACGCAGTATTTT. Protein: CASSLRGMADTQYF.

The chain carries TRBV2 and TRBJ1-6; possible D gene TRBD1, 5 bases. Germline V CDR1 and CDR2: SNHLY, FYNNEI. Trimming removed 11 bases from V and 7 bases from J, with 18 bases in between. The CDR3 spans 14 residues. DNA of the CDR3: TGTGCCGTCGCACCGACAGATGGAAATTCACCCCTCCACTTT. Translated, it gives CAVAPTDGNSPLHF.

This clone has just a few counts. The rearrangement links TRBV5-1 to TRBJ2-4; a possible D gene is TRBD1 (5 bases). V gave up 3 bases and J gave up 0 bases, with 10 bases separating them. This CDR3 comprises 15 residues. CDR1 and CDR2 from the germline V gene are SGHRS and YFSETQ. The CDR3 is CASSSTQGAKNIQYF. CDR3 DNA sequence: TGCGCCAGCAGCTCGACCCAGGGAGCCAAAAACATTCAGTACTTC.

The rearrangement joins TRBV7-9 to TRBJ1-6, with D uncertain. The length of the CDR3 is 13 residues. Germline assignment: CDR1 SEHNR and CDR2 FQNEAQ (reference sequence). With 5 bases removed from V and 14 bases from J, the gap between germline ends came to 16 bases. The CDR3 reads CASSPSPSPSLHF. The CDR3 nucleotides are TGTGCCAGCAGCCCCAGTCCCAGTCCGTCCCTCCACTTT.

The V call is TRBV29-1, the J call TRBJ2-7; 10 bases align to TRBD1. Germline V gene lookup returns CDR1 SQVTM and CDR2 ANQGSEA. V gave up 5 bases and J gave up 3 bases; unmatched junction bases: 10. This CDR3 contains 15 residues. CDR3 amino acids: CSVNQIRTGGYEQYF. CDR3 nucleotides: TGCAGCGTTAACCAAATAAGGACAGGGGGCTACGAGCAGTACTTC.

Only a few counts were recorded for this clone. This chain's CDR3 is CASSWASRREKLFF. The CDR3 nucleotides are TGTGCCAGCAGTTGGGCCTCACGGCGAGAAAAACTGTTTTTT. This chain links TRBV6-1 with TRBJ1-4; D not resolved. Germline CDR1 is MNHNS and CDR2 is SASEGT. With 5 bases removed from V and 8 bases from J, the gap between germline ends came to 15 bases. CDR3 length: 14 residues.

This clone was counted a few times. V is TRBV27 and J is TRBJ1-1; no clear D. Trimming removed 2 bases at V and 10 bases at J, with 14 bases between. CDR1 is MNHEY and CDR2 is SMNVEV in the germline V gene (reference sequence). There are 13 residues in the CDR3. The CDR3: CASSLNGVTRAFF. CDR3 DNA sequence: TGTGCCAGCAGTTTAAACGGGGTGACTCGAGCTTTCTTT.

The chain has TRBV18 and TRBJ2-3, with 11 bases lining up with TRBD2. Trimming took 6 bases from V and 3 from J; bases not matched to a gene: 8. Looked up from germline, CDR1 is KGHSH and CDR2 is LQKENI. The length of the CDR3 is 16 residues. CDR3 region: CASSSGLADLTDTQYF. In nucleotides, the CDR3 is TGTGCCAGCTCTTCGGGACTAGCGGACCTTACAGATACGCAGTATTTT.

The chain employs TRBV7-2 and TRBJ2-1; 10 bases fit TRBD2. Per germline, CDR1 SGHTA and CDR2 FQGNSA. The J segment lost 4 bases and the V segment lost 2 bases, leaving 5 bases of the junction unmatched. CDR3 length: 16 residues. CDR3 loop: CASSLSAGGTYNEQFF. The CDR3 region has the DNA TGTGCCAGCAGCTTATCAGCGGGGGGGACTTACAATGAGCAGTTCTTC. Together with reference TRBV7-2 and TRBJ2-1, the CDR3 gives the full variable domain: GAGVSQSPSNKVTEKGKDVELRCDPISGHTALYWYRQSLGQGLEFLIYFQGNSAPDKSGLPSDRFSAERTGGSVSTLTIQRTQQEDSAVYLCASSLSAGGTYNEQFFGPGTRLTVL.

This clone has just a few counts. The chain combines TRBV5-5 with TRBJ2-7, with 11 positions matching TRBD1. V gave up 4 bases and J gave up 3 bases; unmatched junction bases: 9. The CDR3 is made up of 16 amino acids. Germline-derived CDR1 and CDR2 are SGHKS and YYEKEE (reference sequence). The CDR3 loop is CASSATPGTGGYEQYF. CDR3 nucleotides: TGTGCCAGCAGCGCGACCCCCGGGACAGGGGGCTACGAGCAGTACTTC.

The V call is TRBV6-5, the J call TRBJ1-1; TRBD1 matches at 8 bases. CDR1 is MNHEY, CDR2 SVGAGI, per germline. CDR3 size: 15 residues. V was pared by 5 bases and J by 0 bases, with 5 bases of the junction left unmatched. Here the CDR3 DNA reads TGTGCCAGCAGTCCAGGGGGCCCCGTGAACACTGAAGCTTTCTTT. It codes for CASSPGGPVNTEAFF.

This clone occurred a few times. CDR3 protein: CASRSGLNQPQHF. As DNA, the CDR3 is TGTGCCAGCAGGTCGGGACTGAATCAGCCCCAGCATTTT. This chain joins TRBV2 and TRBJ1-5; tentative D call: TRBD1 (5 bases). V lost 6 bases and J lost 4, with 10 bases in between. Germline CDR1 and CDR2: SNHLY and FYNNEI. The CDR3 sequence is 13 residues long. The entire variable domain, with the rest obtained from reference TRBV2 and TRBJ1-5, is as follows: EPEVTQTPSHQVTQMGQEVILRCVPISNHLYFYWYRQILGQKVEFLVSFYNNEISEKSEIFDDQFSVERPDGSNFTLKIRSTKLEDSAMYFCASRSGLNQPQHFGDGTRLSIL.

In this sample, this clone turned up a few times. In nucleotides, the CDR3 is TGTGCCAGTAGTCCGAGGACAGGGAGGGCTGAAGCTTTCTTT. Translating it yields CASSPRTGRAEAFF. The chain couples TRBV19 to TRBJ1-1; 8 bases are a match to TRBD1. Germline CDR1 is LNHDA and CDR2 is SQIVND (reference sequence). The CDR3 extends over 14 amino acids. V trimming: 5 bases; J trimming: 6 bases; junction bases outside the gene matches: 8.

This clone was seen once. J is TRBJ1-6 and V is TRBV4-1; 7 bases fit TRBD1. Per the germline V gene, CDR1 is MGHRA and CDR2 is YSYEKL. Trimming cost V 1 base and J 2 bases; bases outside gene matches: 5. The CDR3 spans 17 residues. Here the CDR3 reads CASSQVAGGTYNSPLHF. The CDR3 bases are TGCGCCAGCAGCCAAGTAGCAGGGGGTACCTATAATTCACCCCTCCACTTT.

In its sample, this clone was seen a few times. The rearrangement uses TRBV29-1 and TRBJ2-1; 10 nucleotides agree with TRBD2. The CDR3 has 14 residues. Germline V gene data show CDR1 as SQVTM and CDR2 as ANQGSEA. V shed 3 bases and J 8 bases; nucleotides not matched to a gene: 7. CDR3 coding DNA: TGCAGCGTTGATGGCCTAGCGGGGGTAGATGAGCAGTTCTTC. Translating gives CSVDGLAGVDEQFF.

This clone has a handful of counts. J is TRBJ1-2 and V is TRBV7-2, with 11 bases identical to TRBD1. This CDR3 has 15 amino acids. Germline loops: CDR1 SGHTA, CDR2 FQGNSA. The V and J ends lost 5 bases and 7 bases, in that order; junction bases with no gene match: 9. The CDR3 loop reads CASSPNLGQGGGYTF. The CDR3 DNA reads as TGTGCCAGCAGCCCCAACCTGGGACAGGGGGGTGGCTACACCTTC.

The rearrangement joins TRBV5-1 to TRBJ2-2, with D unclear. Germline CDR1 is SGHRS and CDR2 is YFSETQ. CDR3 length: 13 residues. The germline V and J ends were trimmed by 2 bases and 3 bases, with 5 bases remaining between them. This chain's CDR3 is CASSFIYTGELFF. The CDR3 DNA is TGCGCCAGCAGCTTTATTTACACCGGGGAGCTGTTTTTT.

The J gene is TRBJ2-3, the V gene TRBV9; 9 nucleotides agree with TRBD2. Germline-derived CDR1 and CDR2 are SGDLS and YYNGEE. The CDR3 spans 15 residues. The trim removed 0 bases at V and 6 bases at J, leaving 5 bases unmatched. CDR3 sequence reads: CASSVEQRGADTQYF. CDR3 sequence (DNA): TGTGCCAGCAGCGTAGAACAGCGGGGGGCTGATACGCAGTATTTT.

This clone came up a few times. The chain couples TRBV9 to TRBJ2-1, with 9 bases fitting TRBD2. The J segment lost 6 bases and the V segment lost 2 bases, leaving 3 bases of the junction unmatched. The CDR3 has 14 amino acids. Germline CDR1 reads SGDLS; CDR2 reads YYNGEE. Here the CDR3 reads CASSVGGGANEQFF. The DNA for the CDR3 is TGTGCCAGCAGCGTTGGCGGGGGGGCCAATGAGCAGTTCTTC. The variable domain in full, completed from reference TRBV9 and TRBJ2-1, reads DSGVTQTPKHLITATGQRVTLRCSPRSGDLSVYWYQQSLDQGLQFLIQYYNGEERAKGNILERFSAQQFPDLHSELNLSSLELGDSALYFCASSVGGGANEQFFGPGTRLTVL.